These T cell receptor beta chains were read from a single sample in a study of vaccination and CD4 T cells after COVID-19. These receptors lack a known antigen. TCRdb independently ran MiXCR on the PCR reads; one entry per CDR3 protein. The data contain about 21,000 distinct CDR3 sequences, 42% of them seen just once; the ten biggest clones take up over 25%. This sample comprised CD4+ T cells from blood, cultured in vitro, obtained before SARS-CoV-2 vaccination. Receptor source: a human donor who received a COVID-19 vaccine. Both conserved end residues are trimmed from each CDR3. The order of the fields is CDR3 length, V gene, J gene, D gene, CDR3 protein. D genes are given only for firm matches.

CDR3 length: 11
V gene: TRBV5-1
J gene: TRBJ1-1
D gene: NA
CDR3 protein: ASFRTPNTEAF

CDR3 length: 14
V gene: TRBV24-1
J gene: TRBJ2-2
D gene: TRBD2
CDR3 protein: ATSDNRRLATGELF

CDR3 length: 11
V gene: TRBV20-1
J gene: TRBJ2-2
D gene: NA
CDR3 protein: SARDPRPGELF

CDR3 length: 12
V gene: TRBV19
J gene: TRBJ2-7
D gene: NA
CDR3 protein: ASRGTGPSYEQY

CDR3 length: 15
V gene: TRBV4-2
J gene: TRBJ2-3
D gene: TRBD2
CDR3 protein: ASSQGIQRGRTDTQY

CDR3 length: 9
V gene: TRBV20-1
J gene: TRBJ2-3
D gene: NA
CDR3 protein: SAPPGDTQY

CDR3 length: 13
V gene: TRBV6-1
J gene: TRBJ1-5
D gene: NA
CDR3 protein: ASSEAGTPNQPQH

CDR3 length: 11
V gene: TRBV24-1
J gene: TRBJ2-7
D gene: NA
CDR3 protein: ATSPDGAYEQY

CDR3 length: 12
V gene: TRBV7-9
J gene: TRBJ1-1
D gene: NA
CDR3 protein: ASSRSILVAEAF

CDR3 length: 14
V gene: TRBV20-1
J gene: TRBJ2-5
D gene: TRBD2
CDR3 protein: SAIRASGGAEETQY

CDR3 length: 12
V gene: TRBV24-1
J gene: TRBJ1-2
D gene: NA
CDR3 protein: ATSDAGQLYGYT

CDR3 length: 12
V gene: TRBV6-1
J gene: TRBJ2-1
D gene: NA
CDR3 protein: ASSGGWLDNEQF

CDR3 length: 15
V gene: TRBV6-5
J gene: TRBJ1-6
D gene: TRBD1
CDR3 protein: ASSYSQGASYNPPLH

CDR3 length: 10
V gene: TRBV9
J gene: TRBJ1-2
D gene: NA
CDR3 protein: ASSPPGRHYT

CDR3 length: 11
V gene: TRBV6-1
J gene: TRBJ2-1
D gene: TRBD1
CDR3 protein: ASNRGRGDEQF

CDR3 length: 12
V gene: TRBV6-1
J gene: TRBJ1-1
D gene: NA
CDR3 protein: ASSLAGMNTEAF

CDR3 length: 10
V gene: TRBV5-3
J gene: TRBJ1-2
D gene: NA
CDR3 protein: ASSSLIYGYT

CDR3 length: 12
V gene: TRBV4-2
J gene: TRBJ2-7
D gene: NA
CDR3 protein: ASSRDKAHYEQY

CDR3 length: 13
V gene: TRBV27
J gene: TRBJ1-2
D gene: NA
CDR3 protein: ASRIPDIRGYGYT

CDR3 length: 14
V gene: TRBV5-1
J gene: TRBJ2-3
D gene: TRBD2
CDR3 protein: ASSSKPGGNTDTQY

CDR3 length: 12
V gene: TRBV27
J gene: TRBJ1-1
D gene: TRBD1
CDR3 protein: ASSYRGDGTEAF

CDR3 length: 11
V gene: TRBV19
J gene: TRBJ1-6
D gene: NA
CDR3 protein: ASMDQGYSPLH

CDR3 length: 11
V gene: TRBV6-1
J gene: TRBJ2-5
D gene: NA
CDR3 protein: ASSPSRDSLPY

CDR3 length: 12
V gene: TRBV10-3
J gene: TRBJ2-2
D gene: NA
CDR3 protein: AISERGNTGELF

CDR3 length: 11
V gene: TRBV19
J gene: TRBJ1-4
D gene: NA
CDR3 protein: ASSFRDRRKLF

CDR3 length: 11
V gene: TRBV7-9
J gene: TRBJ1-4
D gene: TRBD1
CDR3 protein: ASSVRTGEELF

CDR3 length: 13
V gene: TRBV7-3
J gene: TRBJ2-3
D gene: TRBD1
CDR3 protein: ASSSSGQPLDTQY

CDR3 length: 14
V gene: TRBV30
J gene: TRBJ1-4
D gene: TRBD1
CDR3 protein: AWGRQGLVTNEKLF

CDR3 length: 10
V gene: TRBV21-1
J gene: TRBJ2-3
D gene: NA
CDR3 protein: ASSRRANTQY

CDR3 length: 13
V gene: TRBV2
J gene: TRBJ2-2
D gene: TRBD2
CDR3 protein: ASKRLATDTGELF

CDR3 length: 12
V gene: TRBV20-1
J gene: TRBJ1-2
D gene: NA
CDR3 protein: SARLFRPNYGYT

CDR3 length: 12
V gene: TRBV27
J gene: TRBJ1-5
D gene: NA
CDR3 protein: ASSTDGSNQPQH